A selection of T cell receptor beta chains follows, all from one sample in a study of read filtering for tumor transcriptome and immune sequencing. TCRdb reanalysed the reads using MiXCR and keeps one entry per CDR3 protein. The sample carries some 46,000 distinct CDR3 sequences, roughly a fifth recorded once. The sample comprised a population of CD138-negative cells sorted from bone marrow. These receptors all come from a donor aged 40 or over with multiple myeloma. Each CDR3 is given with its conserved first and last residue. A D gene is named only where the DNA matches it firmly. Where a row states a size, it is once, few, many or the class of an expanded clone; other rows omit it.

J gene: TRBJ2-1
D gene: TRBD2
clone size: many
V gene: TRBV6-5
CDR3 protein: CASSPSGRLYNEQFF
CDR3 DNA: TGTGCCAGCAGTCCTAGCGGGAGGCTTTACAATGAGCAGTTCTTC

J gene: TRBJ2-2
D gene: TRBD2
clone size: few
V gene: TRBV9
CDR3 protein: CASSGEGLASTGELFF
CDR3 DNA: TGTGCCAGCAGCGGAGAGGGACTAGCGAGCACCGGGGAGCTGTTTTTT

J gene: TRBJ2-5
D gene: -
clone size: many
V gene: TRBV29-1
CDR3 protein: CSVVAGQTQYF
CDR3 DNA: TGCAGCGTTGTGGCCGGCCAGACCCAGTACTTC

J gene: TRBJ2-1
D gene: TRBD2
clone size: medium-sized
V gene: TRBV28
CDR3 protein: CASSPTSVHNEQFF
CDR3 DNA: TGTGCCAGCAGTCCGACTAGCGTCCACAATGAGCAGTTCTTC

J gene: TRBJ2-7
D gene: TRBD1
clone size: many
V gene: TRBV7-2
CDR3 protein: CASSLVDRALSSYEQYF
CDR3 DNA: TGTGCCAGCAGCTTAGTGGACAGGGCCCTCAGCTCCTACGAGCAGTACTTC

J gene: TRBJ1-4
D gene: -
clone size: many
V gene: TRBV10-3
CDR3 protein: CATSVGANEKLFF
CDR3 DNA: TGTGCCACCTCCGTCGGGGCTAATGAAAAACTGTTTTTT

J gene: TRBJ1-5
D gene: TRBD1
clone size: -
V gene: TRBV19
CDR3 protein: CASSHQGGYQPQHF
CDR3 DNA: TGTGCCAGTAGCCACCAGGGGGGATATCAGCCCCAGCATTTT

J gene: TRBJ2-2
D gene: -
clone size: many
V gene: TRBV29-1
CDR3 protein: CSAIGVDTGELFF
CDR3 DNA: TGCAGCGCCATTGGGGTCGATACCGGGGAGCTGTTTTTT

J gene: TRBJ2-3
D gene: TRBD1
clone size: few
V gene: TRBV29-1
CDR3 protein: CSVVDRGTDTQYF
CDR3 DNA: TGCAGCGTAGTTGACAGGGGCACAGATACGCAGTATTTT

J gene: TRBJ2-2
D gene: -
clone size: many
V gene: TRBV4-3
CDR3 protein: CASSQEITTTGELFF
CDR3 DNA: TGCGCCAGCAGCCAAGAGATAACGACGACCGGGGAGCTGTTTTTT

J gene: TRBJ1-1
D gene: -
clone size: many
V gene: TRBV20-1
CDR3 protein: CSARDGADTEAFF
CDR3 DNA: TGCAGTGCTAGAGATGGAGCTGACACTGAAGCTTTCTTT

J gene: TRBJ2-7
D gene: TRBD1
clone size: many
V gene: TRBV6-2/TRBV6-3
CDR3 protein: CASSWTGVYEQYF
CDR3 DNA: TGTGCCAGCAGTTGGACAGGGGTCTACGAGCAGTACTTC

J gene: TRBJ2-5
D gene: -
clone size: -
V gene: TRBV5-5
CDR3 protein: CASSPAWAKQETQYF
CDR3 DNA: TGTGCCAGCAGCCCCGCATGGGCAAAACAAGAGACCCAGTACTTC

J gene: TRBJ2-5
D gene: -
clone size: few
V gene: TRBV29-1
CDR3 protein: CSAQLVMSRETQYF
CDR3 DNA: TGCAGCGCTCAACTAGTTATGTCGCGGGAGACCCAGTACTTC

J gene: TRBJ2-7
D gene: -
clone size: many
V gene: TRBV6-2/TRBV6-3
CDR3 protein: CASSYSNGIYEQYF
CDR3 DNA: TGTGCCAGCAGTTACTCGAACGGGATCTACGAGCAGTACTTC

J gene: TRBJ2-7
D gene: -
clone size: many
V gene: TRBV20-1
CDR3 protein: CSARDPTPGSSYEQYF
CDR3 DNA: TGCAGTGCTAGAGACCCCACCCCAGGGAGCTCCTACGAGCAGTACTTC

J gene: TRBJ2-1
D gene: -
clone size: few
V gene: TRBV24-1
CDR3 protein: CATSDSDMSSYNEQFF
CDR3 DNA: TGTGCCACCAGTGATTCGGACATGAGCTCCTACAATGAGCAGTTCTTC

J gene: TRBJ2-2
D gene: TRBD1
clone size: many
V gene: TRBV7-2
CDR3 protein: CASSLGDGQAGELFF
CDR3 DNA: TGTGCCAGCAGCTTAGGGGACGGACAGGCCGGGGAGCTGTTTTTT

J gene: TRBJ2-3
D gene: TRBD1
clone size: many
V gene: TRBV20-1
CDR3 protein: CSATGQGVGDTQYF
CDR3 DNA: TGCAGTGCCACGGGACAGGGAGTTGGAGATACGCAGTATTTT

J gene: TRBJ2-3
D gene: -
clone size: -
V gene: TRBV2
CDR3 protein: CASSEYSGVTATQYF
CDR3 DNA: TGTGCCAGCAGTGAATACTCAGGTGTCACAGCTACGCAGTATTTT

J gene: TRBJ2-4
D gene: -
clone size: -
V gene: TRBV27
CDR3 protein: CASSSGQQGIQYF
CDR3 DNA: TGTGCCAGCAGTTCCGGCCAGCAGGGCATTCAGTACTTC

J gene: TRBJ2-1
D gene: TRBD2
clone size: -
V gene: TRBV4-2
CDR3 protein: CASSRRTSIDEQFF
CDR3 DNA: TGTGCCAGCAGCCGGAGGACTAGTATCGATGAGCAGTTCTTC

J gene: TRBJ1-1
D gene: -
clone size: once
V gene: TRBV6-5
CDR3 protein: CASSYRGVETEAFF
CDR3 DNA: TGTGCCAGCAGTTATAGGGGGGTTGAGACTGAAGCTTTCTTT

J gene: TRBJ1-1
D gene: -
clone size: many
V gene: TRBV6-6
CDR3 protein: CASSYSPGPITNTEAFF
CDR3 DNA: TGTGCCAGCAGTTACTCGCCGGGCCCCATTACGAACACTGAAGCTTTCTTT

J gene: TRBJ2-3
D gene: -
clone size: many
V gene: TRBV28
CDR3 protein: CASRDRGTDTQYF
CDR3 DNA: TGTGCCAGCAGGGACCGAGGCACAGATACGCAGTATTTT